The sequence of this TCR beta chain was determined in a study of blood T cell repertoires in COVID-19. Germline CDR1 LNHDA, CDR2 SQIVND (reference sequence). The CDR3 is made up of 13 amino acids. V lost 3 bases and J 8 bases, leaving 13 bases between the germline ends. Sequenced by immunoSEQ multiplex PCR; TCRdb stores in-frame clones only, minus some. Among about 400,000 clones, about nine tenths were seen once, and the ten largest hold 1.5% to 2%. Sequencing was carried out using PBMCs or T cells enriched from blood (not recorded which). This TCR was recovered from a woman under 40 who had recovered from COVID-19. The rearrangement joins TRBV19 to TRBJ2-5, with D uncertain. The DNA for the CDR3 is TGTGCCAGTAGTATGGGCAGCTTCGGTACCCAGTACTTC. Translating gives CASSMGSFGTQYF.